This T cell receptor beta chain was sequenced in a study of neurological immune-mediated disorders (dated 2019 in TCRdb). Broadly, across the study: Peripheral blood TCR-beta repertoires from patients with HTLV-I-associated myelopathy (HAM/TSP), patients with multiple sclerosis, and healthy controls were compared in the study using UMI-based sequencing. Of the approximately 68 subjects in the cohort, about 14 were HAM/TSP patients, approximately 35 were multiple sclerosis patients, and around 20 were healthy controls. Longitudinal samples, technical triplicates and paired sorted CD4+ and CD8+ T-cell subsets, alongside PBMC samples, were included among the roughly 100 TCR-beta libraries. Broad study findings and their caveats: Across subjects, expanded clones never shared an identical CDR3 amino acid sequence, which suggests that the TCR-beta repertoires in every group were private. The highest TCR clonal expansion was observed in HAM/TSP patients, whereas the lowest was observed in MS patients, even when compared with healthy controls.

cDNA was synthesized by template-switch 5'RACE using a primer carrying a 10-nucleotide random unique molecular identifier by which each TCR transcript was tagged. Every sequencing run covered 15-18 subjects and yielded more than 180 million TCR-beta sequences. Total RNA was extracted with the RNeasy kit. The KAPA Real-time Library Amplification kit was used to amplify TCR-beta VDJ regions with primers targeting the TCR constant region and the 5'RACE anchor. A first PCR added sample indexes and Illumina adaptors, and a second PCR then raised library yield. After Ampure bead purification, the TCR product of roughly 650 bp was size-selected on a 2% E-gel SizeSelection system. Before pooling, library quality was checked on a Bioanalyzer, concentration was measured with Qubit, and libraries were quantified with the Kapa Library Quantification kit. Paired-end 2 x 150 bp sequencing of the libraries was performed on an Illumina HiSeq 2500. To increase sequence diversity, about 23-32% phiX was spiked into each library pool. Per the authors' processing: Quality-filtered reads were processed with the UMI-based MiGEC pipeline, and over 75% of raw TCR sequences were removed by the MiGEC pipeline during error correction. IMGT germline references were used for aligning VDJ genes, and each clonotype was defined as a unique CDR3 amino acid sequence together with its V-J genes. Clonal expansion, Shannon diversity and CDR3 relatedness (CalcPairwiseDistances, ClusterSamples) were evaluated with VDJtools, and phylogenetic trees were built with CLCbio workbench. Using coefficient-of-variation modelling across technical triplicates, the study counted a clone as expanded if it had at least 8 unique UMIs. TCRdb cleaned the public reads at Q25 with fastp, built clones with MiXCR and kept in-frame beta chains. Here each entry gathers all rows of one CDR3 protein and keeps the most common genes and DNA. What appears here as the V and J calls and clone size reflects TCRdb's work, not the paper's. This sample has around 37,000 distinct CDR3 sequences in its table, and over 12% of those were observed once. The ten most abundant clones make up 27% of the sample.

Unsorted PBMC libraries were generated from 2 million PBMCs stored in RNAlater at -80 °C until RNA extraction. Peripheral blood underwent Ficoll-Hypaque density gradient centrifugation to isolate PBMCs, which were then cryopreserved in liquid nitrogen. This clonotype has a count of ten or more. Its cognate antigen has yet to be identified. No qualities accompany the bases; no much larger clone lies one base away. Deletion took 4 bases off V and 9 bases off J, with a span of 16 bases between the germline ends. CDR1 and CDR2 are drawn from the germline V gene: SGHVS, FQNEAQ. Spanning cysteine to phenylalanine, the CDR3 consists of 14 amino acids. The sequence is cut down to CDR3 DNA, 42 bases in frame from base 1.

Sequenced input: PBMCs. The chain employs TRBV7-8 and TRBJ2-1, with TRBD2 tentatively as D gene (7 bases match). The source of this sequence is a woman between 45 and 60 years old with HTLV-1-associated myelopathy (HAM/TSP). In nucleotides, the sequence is TGTGCCAGCAGCTGGGGGCACGGGAGGTTTGAGCAGTTCTTC. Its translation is CASSWGHGRFEQFF.